The 10 T cell receptor beta chains listed next were all sequenced from one sample in a study of cytomegalovirus exposure and HLA in healthy donors. Amplification used 60 Vbeta primers and 13 Jbeta primers. The protocol was immunoSEQ multiplex PCR, while the TCRdb copy is restricted to in-frame clones and leaves out a portion. The table includes approximately 170,000 clones, more than 65% detected once. Sequencing input: PBMCs. The receptors come from a woman aged 30 to 39 in good health and CMV-seropositive.

This rearrangement joins TRBV29-1 to TRBJ2-1; 13 nucleotides agree with TRBD2. The CDR3 has 14 amino acids. Germline CDR1 and CDR2: SQVTM and ANQGSEA. The J segment lost 9 bases and the V segment lost 6 bases, leaving 8 bases of the junction unmatched. CDR3 protein: CSVIGLAGASEQFF. The CDR3 coding sequence is TGCAGCGTGATAGGACTAGCGGGAGCCAGTGAGCAGTTCTTC.

The chain combines TRBV28 with TRBJ2-7, with 10 bases that match TRBD2. The J segment lost 4 bases and the V segment lost 7 bases, leaving 10 bases of the junction unmatched. The germline V gene encodes CDR1 MDHEN and CDR2 SYDVKM. The CDR3 runs to 15 residues. For the CDR3, the DNA is TGTGCCAGCAAGGTGGTAGCGGGAGGAGGATACGAGCAGTACTTC. Translation gives CASKVVAGGGYEQYF.

The chain couples TRBV10-3 to TRBJ2-3; 14 nucleotides align to TRBD2. CDR1 is ENHRY, CDR2 SYGVKD, per germline. The CDR3 extends over 14 amino acids. V gave up 6 bases and J gave up 6 bases; unmatched junction bases: 2. The CDR3 region has the DNA TGTGCCATCAGCCGGACTAGCGGGAGGGATACGCAGTATTTT. As protein: CAISRTSGRDTQYF.

This rearrangement joins TRBV9 to TRBJ1-1, with D possibly TRBD1 on 6 matching bases. The CDR3 runs to 15 residues. CDR1 SGDLS and CDR2 YYNGEE come from the germline V gene. V was cut by 5 bases and J by 2 bases, with 16 bases left in between. CDR3 nucleotide sequence: TGTGCCAGCAGGACATTGACAGGAACTAACACTGAAGCTTTCTTT. It specifies CASRTLTGTNTEAFF.

This clone was seen a single time. The rearrangement uses TRBV5-1 and TRBJ2-1; TRBD1 matches 7 bases. Germline loops: CDR1 SGHRS, CDR2 YFSETQ. CDR3 size: 13 residues. V trimming: 4 bases; J trimming: 6 bases; junction bases outside the gene matches: 4. CDR3 DNA sequence: TGCGCCAGCAGCCCGGACAGGAGCAATGAGCAGTTCTTC. Amino acid sequence: CASSPDRSNEQFF.

The chain has TRBV6-6 and TRBJ2-7, with 7 bases aligning to TRBD1. Germline loops: CDR1 MNHNY, CDR2 SVGAGI (reference sequence). V gave up 5 bases and J gave up 1 base; unmatched junction bases: 2. This CDR3 is built from 13 residues. The CDR3 sequence is CASSGTDSYEQYF. The CDR3 DNA reads as TGTGCCAGCAGTGGGACAGATTCCTACGAGCAGTACTTC.

The chain recombines TRBV7-9 with TRBJ2-7; D gene ambiguous. V lost 7 bases, J lost 4 bases, and 14 bases lay in between. This CDR3 has 13 residues. Germline V lookup: CDR1 SEHNR, CDR2 FQNEAQ (reference sequence). In nucleotides, the CDR3 is TGTGCCAGCAACCAAGAGGTCGGATACGAGCAGTACTTC. Its translation is CASNQEVGYEQYF.

The chain links TRBV6-4 to TRBJ2-3, with 7 positions matching TRBD2. CDR1 is MRHNA, CDR2 SNTAGT, per germline. This CDR3 is 15 amino acids long. The trim removed 0 bases at V and 4 bases at J, leaving 4 bases unmatched. The CDR3 is CASSDSGGSADTQYF. The CDR3 DNA follows: TGTGCCAGCAGTGACTCTGGCGGGAGCGCAGATACGCAGTATTTT.

The genes are TRBV11-2 and TRBJ2-3; possible D gene TRBD2, 5 bases. Deletions cut 6 bases from V and 10 bases from J, with 14 bases between. This CDR3 is built from 12 residues. CDR1 and CDR2 (germline): SGHAT, FQNNGV. The CDR3 DNA sequence: TGTGCCAGCAGTTACACTAGTCCCCCGCAGTATTTT. Translating gives CASSYTSPPQYF.

As for this clone: The sample has other DNA sequences that encode this CDR3 too. This sequence joins TRBV27 and TRBJ2-1; 8 bases are shared with TRBD2. Trimming removed 6 bases from V and 9 bases from J; junction bases left unmatched: 10. Germline V gives CDR1 MNHEY, CDR2 SMNVEV (reference sequence). There are 14 residues in the CDR3. CDR3: CASSAGGGVREQFF. CDR3 DNA sequence: TGTGCCAGCAGCGCGGGGGGTGGGGTCCGTGAGCAGTTCTTC.